This T cell receptor (beta chain) comes out of a study of a mutant IDH1 vaccine in newly diagnosed glioma. Study-level background: Radiotherapy alone preceded vaccination by 4-6 weeks; alternatively, vaccination started with temozolomide cycles. Earlier care involved radiotherapy, temozolomide, or both, and the majority received both.

A remark on this clone: What it recognizes is unknown.

Looked up from germline, CDR1 is SNHLY and CDR2 is FYNNEI. The CDR3 has 14 residues. V lost 10 bases and J lost 7; bases outside the gene matches: 9. TCRdb's table, derived via immunoSEQ multiplex PCR, lists solely in-frame clones and lacks some. The profile shows about 86,000 clones, 65% to 90% of them singletons. As to time point: week 23, last vaccination. Every vaccine dose comprised 300 ug of mutant IDH1 20-mer peptide plus topical imiquimod. Here the sequenced sample was PBMCs, taken from a glioma patient whose treatment included an IDH1 peptide vaccine. The sequence came from a man aged 30-40 years with glioma. Some clones in this sample may be carry-over from other donors' samples. The chain uses TRBV2 and TRBJ1-6, with 8 bases aligning to TRBD1. The CDR3 DNA reads TGTGCCAACACAGACAGGGGTTGGAATTCACCCCTCCACTTT. This encodes CANTDRGWNSPLHF.